The clone carrying this TCR beta chain was picked up one time. This entry belongs to a study of blood T cell repertoires in COVID-19. Profiling relied on immunoSEQ multiplex PCR, and the TCRdb table lists in-frame clones only, not all of them. The sample has 200,000 to 250,000 clones, 86% seen once. The TCR originated in a man aged 50-60 years with acute or convalescent COVID-19. The sample taken for sequencing was peripheral blood.

The CDR3 DNA follows: TGTGCCAGCAGTGAAGCCGGGGGTAGGCACGAGCAGTACTTC. Amino acid sequence: CASSEAGGRHEQYF. J is TRBJ2-7 and V is TRBV6-1, with D possibly TRBD2 on 6 matching bases. The CDR3 loop spans 14 amino acids. Germline assignment: CDR1 MNHNS and CDR2 SASEGT. V lost 0 bases and J lost 5, with 11 bases in between.